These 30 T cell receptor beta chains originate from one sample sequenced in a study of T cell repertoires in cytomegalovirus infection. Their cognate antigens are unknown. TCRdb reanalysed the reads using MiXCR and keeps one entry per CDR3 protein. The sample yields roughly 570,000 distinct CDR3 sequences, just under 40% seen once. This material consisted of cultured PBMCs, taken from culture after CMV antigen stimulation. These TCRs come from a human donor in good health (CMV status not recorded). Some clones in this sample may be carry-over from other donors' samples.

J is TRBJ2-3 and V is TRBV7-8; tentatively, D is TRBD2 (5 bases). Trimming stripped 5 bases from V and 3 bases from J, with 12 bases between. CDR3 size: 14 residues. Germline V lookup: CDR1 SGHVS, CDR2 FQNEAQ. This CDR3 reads CASSPAVSTDTQYF. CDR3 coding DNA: TGTGCCAGCAGCCCAGCGGTCTCGACAGATACGCAGTATTTT.

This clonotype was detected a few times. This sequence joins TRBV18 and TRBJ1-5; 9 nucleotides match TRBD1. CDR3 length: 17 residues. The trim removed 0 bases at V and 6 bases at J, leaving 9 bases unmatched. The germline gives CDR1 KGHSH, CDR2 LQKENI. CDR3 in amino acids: CASSPPGTGRERQPQHF. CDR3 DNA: TGTGCCAGCTCACCACCGGGGACAGGGCGAGAGCGTCAGCCCCAGCATTTT.

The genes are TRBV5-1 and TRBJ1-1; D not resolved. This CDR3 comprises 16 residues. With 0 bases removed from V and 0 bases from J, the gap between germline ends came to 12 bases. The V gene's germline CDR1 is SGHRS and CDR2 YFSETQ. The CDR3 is CASSLGTRAMNTEAFF. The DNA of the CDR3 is TGCGCCAGCAGCTTGGGAACACGAGCCATGAACACTGAAGCTTTCTTT.

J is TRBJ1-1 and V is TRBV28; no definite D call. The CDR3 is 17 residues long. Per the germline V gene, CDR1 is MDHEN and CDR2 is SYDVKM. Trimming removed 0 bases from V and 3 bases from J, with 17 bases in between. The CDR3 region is CASSLWGYGEGYTEAFF. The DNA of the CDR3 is TGTGCCAGCAGTTTATGGGGGTACGGGGAGGGCTACACTGAAGCTTTCTTT.

The CDR3 coding sequence is TGCAGCGTCGAGGGGGGAAACTCTGGAAACACCATATATTTT. Its translation is CSVEGGNSGNTIYF. The chain is built from TRBV29-1 and TRBJ1-3; D possibly corresponds to TRBD1 (6 bases). The CDR3 length is 14 residues. Trimming took off 6 bases at V and 0 bases at J, with 12 bases between the two ends. Germline lookup yields CDR1 SQVTM and CDR2 ANQGSEA.

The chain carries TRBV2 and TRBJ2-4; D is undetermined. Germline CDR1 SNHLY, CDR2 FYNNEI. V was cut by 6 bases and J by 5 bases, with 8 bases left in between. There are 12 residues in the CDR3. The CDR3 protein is CASSQQENIQYF. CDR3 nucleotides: TGTGCCAGCAGCCAGCAGGAAAACATTCAGTACTTC.

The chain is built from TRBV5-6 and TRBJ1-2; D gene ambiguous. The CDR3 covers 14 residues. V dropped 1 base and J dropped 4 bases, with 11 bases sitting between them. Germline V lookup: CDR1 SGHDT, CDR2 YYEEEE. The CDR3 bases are TGTGCCAGCAGCTTGCTACTCTCGATCTATGGCTACACCTTC. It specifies CASSLLLSIYGYTF. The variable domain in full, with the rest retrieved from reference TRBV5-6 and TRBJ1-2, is DAGVTQSPTHLIKTRGQQVTLRCSPKSGHDTVSWYQQALGQGPQFIFQYYEEEERQRGNFPDRFSGHQFPNYSSELNVNALLLGDSALYLCASSLLLSIYGYTFGSGTRLTVV.

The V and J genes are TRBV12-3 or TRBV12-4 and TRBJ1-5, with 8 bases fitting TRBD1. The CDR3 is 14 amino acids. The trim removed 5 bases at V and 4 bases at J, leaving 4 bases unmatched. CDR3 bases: TGTGCCAGCAGTGAGGGACAGGAAAATCAGCCCCAGCATTTT. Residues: CASSEGQENQPQHF.

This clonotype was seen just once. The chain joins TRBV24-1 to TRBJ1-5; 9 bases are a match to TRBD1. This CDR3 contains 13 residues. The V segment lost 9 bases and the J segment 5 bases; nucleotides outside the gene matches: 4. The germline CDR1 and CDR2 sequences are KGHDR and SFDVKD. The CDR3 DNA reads TGTGCCACCGGGGGACAGGGAGATCAGCCCCAGCATTTT. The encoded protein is CATGGQGDQPQHF.

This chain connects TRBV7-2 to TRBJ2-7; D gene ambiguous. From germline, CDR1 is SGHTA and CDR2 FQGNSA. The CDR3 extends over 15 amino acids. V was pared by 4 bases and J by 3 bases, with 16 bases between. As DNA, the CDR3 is TGTGCCAGCAGCTACCGTTTGGGCGTTGGCTACGAGCAGTACTTC. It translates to CASSYRLGVGYEQYF.

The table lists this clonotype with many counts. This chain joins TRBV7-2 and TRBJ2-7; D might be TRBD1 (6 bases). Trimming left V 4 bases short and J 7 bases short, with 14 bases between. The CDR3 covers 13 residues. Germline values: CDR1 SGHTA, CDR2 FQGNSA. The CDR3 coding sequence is TGTGCCAGCAGCTCGACAGGCCACTTGGAGCAGTACTTC. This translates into CASSSTGHLEQYF.

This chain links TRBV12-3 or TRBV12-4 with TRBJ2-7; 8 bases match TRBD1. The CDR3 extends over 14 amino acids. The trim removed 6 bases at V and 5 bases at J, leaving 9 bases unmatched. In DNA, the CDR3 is TGTGCCAGCAGCCCCCGGGACAGGAGAAACGAGCAGTACTTC. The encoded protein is CASSPRDRRNEQYF.

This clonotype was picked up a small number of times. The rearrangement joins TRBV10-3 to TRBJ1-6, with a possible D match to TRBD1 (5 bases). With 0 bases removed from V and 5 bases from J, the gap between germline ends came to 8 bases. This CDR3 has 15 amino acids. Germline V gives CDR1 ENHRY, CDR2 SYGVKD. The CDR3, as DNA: TGTGCCATCAGTGAGTCGGGGCAGAATAATTCACCCCTCCACTTT. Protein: CAISESGQNNSPLHF.

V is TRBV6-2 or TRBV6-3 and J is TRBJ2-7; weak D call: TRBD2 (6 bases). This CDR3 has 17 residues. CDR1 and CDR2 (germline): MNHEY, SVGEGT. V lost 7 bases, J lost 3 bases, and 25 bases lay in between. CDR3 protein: CASTPKGRLNRNYEQYF. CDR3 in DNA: TGTGCCAGCACCCCTAAGGGGAGGTTAAATAGGAACTACGAGCAGTACTTC.

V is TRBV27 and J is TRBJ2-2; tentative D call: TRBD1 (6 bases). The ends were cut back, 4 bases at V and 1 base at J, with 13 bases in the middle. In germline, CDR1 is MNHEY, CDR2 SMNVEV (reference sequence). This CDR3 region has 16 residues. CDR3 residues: CASSSGARKNTGELFF. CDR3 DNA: TGTGCCAGCAGTTCAGGGGCCCGAAAGAACACCGGGGAGCTGTTTTTT.

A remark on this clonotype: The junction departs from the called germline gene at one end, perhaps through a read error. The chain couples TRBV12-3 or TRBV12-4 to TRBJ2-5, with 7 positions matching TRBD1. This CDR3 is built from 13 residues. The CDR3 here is CVSRKTGRETQYF. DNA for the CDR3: TGTGTCAGCAGGAAGACAGGGCGGGAGACCCAGTACTTC.

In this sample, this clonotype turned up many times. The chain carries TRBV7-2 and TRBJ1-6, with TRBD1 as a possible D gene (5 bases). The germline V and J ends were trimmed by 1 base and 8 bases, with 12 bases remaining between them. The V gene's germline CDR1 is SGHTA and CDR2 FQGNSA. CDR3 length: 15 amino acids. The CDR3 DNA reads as TGTGCCAGCAGCTTAGGCGCGGCAGGGCATTCACCCCTCCACTTT. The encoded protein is CASSLGAAGHSPLHF. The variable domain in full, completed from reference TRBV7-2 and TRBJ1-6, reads GAGVSQSPSNKVTEKGKDVELRCDPISGHTALYWYRQSLGQGLEFLIYFQGNSAPDKSGLPSDRFSAERTGGSVSTLTIQRTQQEDSAVYLCASSLGAAGHSPLHFGNGTRLTVT.

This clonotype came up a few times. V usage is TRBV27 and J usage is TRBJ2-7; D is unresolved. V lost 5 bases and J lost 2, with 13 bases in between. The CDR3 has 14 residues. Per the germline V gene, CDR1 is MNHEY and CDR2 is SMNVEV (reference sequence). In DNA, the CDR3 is TGTGCCAGCAGTAAAGACGGTGATACCTACGAGCAGTACTTC. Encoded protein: CASSKDGDTYEQYF.

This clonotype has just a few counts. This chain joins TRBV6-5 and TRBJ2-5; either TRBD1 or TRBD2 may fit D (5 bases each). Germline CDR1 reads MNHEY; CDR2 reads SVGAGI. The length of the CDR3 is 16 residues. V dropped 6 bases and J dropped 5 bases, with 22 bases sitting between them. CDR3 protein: CASRAHPGAVEETQYF. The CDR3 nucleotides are TGTGCCAGCAGGGCACACCCCGGGGCGGTCGAGGAGACCCAGTACTTC.

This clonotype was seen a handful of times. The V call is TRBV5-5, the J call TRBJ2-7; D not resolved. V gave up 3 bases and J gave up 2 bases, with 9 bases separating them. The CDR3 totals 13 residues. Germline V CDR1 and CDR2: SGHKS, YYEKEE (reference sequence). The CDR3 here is CASSSDLAYEQYF. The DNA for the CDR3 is TGTGCCAGCAGCTCGGACCTTGCCTACGAGCAGTACTTC. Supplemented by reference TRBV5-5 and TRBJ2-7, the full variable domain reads DAGVTQSPTHLIKTRGQQVTLRCSPISGHKSVSWYQQVLGQGPQFIFQYYEKEERGRGNFPDRFSARQFPNYSSELNVNALLLGDSALYLCASSSDLAYEQYFGPGTRLTVT.

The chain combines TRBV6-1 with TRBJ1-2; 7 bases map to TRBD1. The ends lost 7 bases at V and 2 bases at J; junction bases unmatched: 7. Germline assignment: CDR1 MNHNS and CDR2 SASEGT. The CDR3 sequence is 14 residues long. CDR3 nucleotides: TGTGCCAGCACTCCCAGGGGGGTGAACTATGGCTACACCTTC. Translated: CASTPRGVNYGYTF.

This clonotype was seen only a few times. The CDR3 loop is CASSFGQGNGYTF. Here the CDR3 DNA reads TGTGCCAGCAGTTTTGGGCAGGGGAATGGCTACACCTTC. The chain couples TRBV28 to TRBJ1-2; D perhaps matches TRBD1 (6 bases). This CDR3 is 13 amino acids long. Germline CDR1 and CDR2: MDHEN and SYDVKM. V was pared by 3 bases and J by 6 bases, with 11 bases between.

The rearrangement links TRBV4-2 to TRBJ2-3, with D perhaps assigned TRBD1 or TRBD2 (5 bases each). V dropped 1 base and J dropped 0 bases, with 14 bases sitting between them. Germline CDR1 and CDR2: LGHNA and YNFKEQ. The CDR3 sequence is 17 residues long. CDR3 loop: CASSQGGRATSTDTQYF. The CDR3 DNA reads TGTGCCAGCAGCCAAGGGGGGAGAGCCACTAGCACAGATACGCAGTATTTT.

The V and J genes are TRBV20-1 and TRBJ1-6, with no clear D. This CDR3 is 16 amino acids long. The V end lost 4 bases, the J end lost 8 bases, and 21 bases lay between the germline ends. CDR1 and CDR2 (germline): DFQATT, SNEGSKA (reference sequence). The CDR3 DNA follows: TGCAGTGCTAAAGTCTTGGACCGAATCGCCGATTCACCCCTCCACTTT. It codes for CSAKVLDRIADSPLHF.

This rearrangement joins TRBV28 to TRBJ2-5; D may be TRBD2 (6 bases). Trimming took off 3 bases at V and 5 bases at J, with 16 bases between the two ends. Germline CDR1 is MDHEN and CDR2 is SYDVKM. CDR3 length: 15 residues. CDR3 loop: CASSLWEAGLETQYF. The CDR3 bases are TGTGCCAGCAGTTTGTGGGAGGCAGGGCTGGAGACCCAGTACTTC.

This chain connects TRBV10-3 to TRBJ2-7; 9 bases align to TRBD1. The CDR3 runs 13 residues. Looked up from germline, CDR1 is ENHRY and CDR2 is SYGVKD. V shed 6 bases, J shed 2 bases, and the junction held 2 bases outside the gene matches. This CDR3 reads CAIRGQGPYEQYF. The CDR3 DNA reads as TGTGCCATCAGGGGACAGGGTCCCTACGAGCAGTACTTC.

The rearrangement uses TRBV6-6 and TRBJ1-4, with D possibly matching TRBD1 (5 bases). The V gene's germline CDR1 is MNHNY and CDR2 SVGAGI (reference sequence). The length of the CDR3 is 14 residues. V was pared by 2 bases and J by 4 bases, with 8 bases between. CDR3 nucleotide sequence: TGTGCCAGCAGTTACGGGACGGGTAATGAAAAACTGTTTTTT. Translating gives CASSYGTGNEKLFF.

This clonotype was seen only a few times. For the CDR3, the DNA is TGTGCCAGCAGTTTAGCGCCCCGAGGAGGGGTTGAAAAACTGTTTTTT. Protein: CASSLAPRGGVEKLFF. This sequence joins TRBV12-3 or TRBV12-4 and TRBJ1-4, with D possibly matching TRBD1 (5 bases). V was trimmed by 0 bases and J by 7 bases, leaving 15 bases between them. This CDR3 is 16 amino acids long.

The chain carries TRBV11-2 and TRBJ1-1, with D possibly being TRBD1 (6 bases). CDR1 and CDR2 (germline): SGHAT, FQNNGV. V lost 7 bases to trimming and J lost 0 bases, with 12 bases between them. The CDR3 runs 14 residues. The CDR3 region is CASMRTAMNTEAFF. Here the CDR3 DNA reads TGTGCCAGCATGAGGACAGCCATGAACACTGAAGCTTTCTTT.

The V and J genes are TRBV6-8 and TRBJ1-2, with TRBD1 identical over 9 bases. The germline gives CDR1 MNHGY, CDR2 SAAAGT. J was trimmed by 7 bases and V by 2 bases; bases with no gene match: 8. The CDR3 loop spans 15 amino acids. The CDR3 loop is CASSYASGQGGGYTF. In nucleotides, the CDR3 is TGTGCCAGCAGTTACGCTTCGGGACAGGGTGGTGGCTACACCTTC.